This T cell receptor beta chain was sequenced for a study of CD8+ T cells in alopecia areata. This clone has more than one count but fewer than ten. Its specificity is unknown. Additional DNA sequences in this sample encode the identical CDR3. As for treatment: oral pan-JAK inhibitor, 5-10 mg twice daily. Obtained from alopecia areata patients were lesional scalp punch biopsies along with peripheral blood. The study, taken as a whole, reports: Numerous expanded lesional clones remained in scalp and blood during tofacitinib.

cDNA reverse transcribed from extracted RNA served as the sequencing template. TCRdb's copy holds only in-frame clones and misses some; the assay was immunoSEQ multiplex PCR. The sample has 150,000 to 200,000 clones, roughly three fifths seen once. V was cut by 7 bases and J by 1 base, with 8 bases left in between. From germline, CDR1 is SGHDT and CDR2 YYEEEE. The CDR3 runs 13 residues. This chain links TRBV5-6 with TRBJ2-2; D gene ambiguous. Sequencing was performed on CD8+ T cells sorted from blood, taken at week 24, from a patient treated with tofacitinib. The TCR comes from a human donor with alopecia areata. CDR3 nucleotide sequence: TGTGCCAGCTCCTCGGGGAACACCGGGGAGCTGTTTTTT. Amino acids: CASSSGNTGELFF.